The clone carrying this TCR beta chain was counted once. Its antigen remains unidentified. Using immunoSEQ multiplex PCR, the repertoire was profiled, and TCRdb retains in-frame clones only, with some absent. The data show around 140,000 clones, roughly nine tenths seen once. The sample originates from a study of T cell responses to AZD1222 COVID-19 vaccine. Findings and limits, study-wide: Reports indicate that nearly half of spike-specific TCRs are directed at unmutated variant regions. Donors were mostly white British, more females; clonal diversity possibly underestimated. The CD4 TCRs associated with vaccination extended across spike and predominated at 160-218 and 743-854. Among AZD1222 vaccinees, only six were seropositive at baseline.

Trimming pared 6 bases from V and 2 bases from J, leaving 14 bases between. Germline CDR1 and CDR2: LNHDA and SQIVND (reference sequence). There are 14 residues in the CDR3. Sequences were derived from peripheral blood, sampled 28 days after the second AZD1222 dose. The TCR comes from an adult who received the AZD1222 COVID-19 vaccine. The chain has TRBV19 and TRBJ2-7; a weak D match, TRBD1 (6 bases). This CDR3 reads CASSLKRDTYEQYF. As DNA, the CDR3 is TGTGCCAGTAGCCTAAAACGGGACACCTACGAGCAGTACTTC.